Presented here are 18 T cell receptor beta chains from one specimen sequenced in a study of blood T cell repertoires in COVID-19. The repertoire was sequenced with immunoSEQ multiplex PCR; TCRdb's copy has only in-frame clones and lacks some. Of about 140,000 clones in the sample, 76% are singletons; the top ten hold 3.5% to 5%. Sequenced input: peripheral blood. The receptor source for this set is an elderly woman with active or convalescent COVID-19.

This CDR3 reads CASTYLTAQGAGDGYTF. The CDR3 nucleotides are TGTGCCAGTACCTACCTCACCGCCCAGGGGGCTGGAGATGGCTACACCTTC. The chain uses TRBV19 and TRBJ1-2, with 8 positions matching TRBD1. Germline V gives CDR1 LNHDA, CDR2 SQIVND (reference sequence). The V and J ends lost 7 bases and 6 bases, in that order; junction bases with no gene match: 19. The length of the CDR3 is 17 residues.

This clone has more than one count but fewer than ten. The chain links TRBV6-1 to TRBJ2-2, with a possible D match to TRBD1 (8 bases). The CDR3 consists of 15 residues. With 2 bases removed from V and 13 bases from J, the gap between germline ends came to 20 bases. Germline CDR1 MNHNS, CDR2 SASEGT. The CDR3, as DNA: TGTGCCAGCAGTGAAAGGGGGGGGACAGGTCACCCGCTGTTTTTT. Its translation is CASSERGGTGHPLFF.

This clone was counted ten times or more. This chain joins TRBV2 and TRBJ2-2; 8 nucleotides align to TRBD2. V gave up 6 bases and J gave up 7 bases; unmatched junction bases: 7. Looked up from germline, CDR1 is SNHLY and CDR2 is FYNNEI. This CDR3 is 14 amino acids long. In DNA form, the CDR3 reads TGTGCCAGCAGGGGATTAGCGGGGTTCGGGGAGCTGTTTTTT. Translating gives CASRGLAGFGELFF.

The rearrangement links TRBV11-2 to TRBJ1-1; 7 nucleotides match TRBD1. Germline CDR1 and CDR2: SGHAT and FQNNGV. J gave up 12 bases and V 5 bases, and 9 bases lay outside the gene matches. The CDR3 has 12 residues. CDR3 loop: CASSEQGIQTFF. CDR3 nucleotides: TGTGCCAGCAGCGAACAGGGGATTCAAACTTTCTTT.

The count of this clone is one. The chain recombines TRBV5-1 with TRBJ2-3, with 7 bases fitting TRBD1. Germline lookup yields CDR1 SGHRS and CDR2 YFSETQ. Unmatched junction bases numbered 7, after V lost 4 bases and J lost 5 bases. The CDR3 covers 14 residues. CDR3 protein: CASSPIQGEDTQYF. The CDR3 nucleotides read TGCGCCAGCAGCCCGATCCAGGGGGAAGATACGCAGTATTTT.

This clone was detected only a few times. The chain's CDR3 is CASRQGSGYTF. The CDR3 region has the DNA TGTGCCAGCAGGCAGGGTTCTGGCTACACCTTC. The chain uses TRBV6-5 and TRBJ1-2, with D possibly matching TRBD1 (5 bases). V lost 6 bases to trimming and J lost 7 bases, with 9 bases between them. This CDR3 is built from 11 residues. The germline CDR1 and CDR2 sequences are MNHEY and SVGAGI.

This chain links TRBV2 with TRBJ2-7, with TRBD1 identical over 7 bases. CDR1 and CDR2 (germline): SNHLY, FYNNEI. The CDR3 totals 14 residues. The junction had 7 bases not matched to a gene; V was cut back by 6 bases and J by 2 bases. CDR3 loop: CASRPAGQAYEQYF. Here the CDR3 DNA reads TGTGCCAGCAGGCCCGCAGGACAGGCCTACGAGCAGTACTTC.

By sample share, this clone is medium-sized. The genes are TRBV19 and TRBJ1-5; no reliable D call. This CDR3 has 18 residues. V lost 1 base to trimming and J lost 2 bases, with 18 bases between them. Germline CDR1 reads LNHDA; CDR2 reads SQIVND (reference sequence). CDR3 in DNA: TGTGCCAGTAGTATAGGACGGATCGTGGGCGTGGGCAATCAGCCCCAGCATTTT. Its protein is CASSIGRIVGVGNQPQHF.

The chain employs TRBV5-4 and TRBJ2-3; the D gene is possibly TRBD1 (6 bases). V was shortened by 4 bases and J by 2 bases, with 14 bases between the two germline ends. The CDR3 is made up of 15 amino acids. Germline V lookup: CDR1 SGHNT, CDR2 YYREEE (reference sequence). The CDR3 is CASSNQGKATDTQYF. The CDR3 nucleotides read TGTGCCAGCAGCAACCAGGGGAAGGCCACAGATACGCAGTATTTT.

The V and J genes are TRBV24-1 and TRBJ2-7; a weak D match, TRBD2 (6 bases). The CDR3 is 13 amino acids. From germline, CDR1 is KGHDR and CDR2 SFDVKD. Trimming removed 4 bases from V and 5 bases from J, with 11 bases in between. CDR3 region: CATSDRWGDEQYF. The CDR3 bases are TGTGCCACCAGTGACCGCTGGGGGGACGAGCAGTACTTC.

The chain carries TRBV11-3 and TRBJ1-3; possibly TRBD1 for D (5 bases). V was trimmed by 5 bases and J by 3 bases, leaving 11 bases between them. Germline CDR1 is SGHNT and CDR2 is YENEEA. The CDR3 is made up of 14 amino acids. The chain's CDR3 is CASSQQASGNTIYF. CDR3 sequence (DNA): TGTGCCAGCAGCCAACAGGCTAGTGGAAACACCATATATTTT.

The rearrangement joins TRBV7-9 to TRBJ2-1, with 10 bases lining up with TRBD1. The CDR3 covers 15 residues. The V and J ends lost 5 bases and 9 bases, in that order; junction bases with no gene match: 10. Per germline, CDR1 SEHNR and CDR2 FQNEAQ (reference sequence). The CDR3 sequence is CASSPGQGEASEQFF. Here the CDR3 DNA reads TGTGCCAGCAGCCCCGGACAGGGGGAAGCTAGTGAGCAGTTCTTC. The full variable domain, its missing parts supplied by reference TRBV7-9 and TRBJ2-1, is DTGVSQNPRHKITKRGQNVTFRCDPISEHNRLYWYRQTLGQGPEFLTYFQNEAQLEKSRLLSDRFSAERPKGSFSTLEIQRTEQGDSAMYLCASSPGQGEASEQFFGPGTRLTVL.

In this sample, this clone turned up a few times. The rearrangement joins TRBV18 to TRBJ1-1, with a tentative D call TRBD1 (5 bases). This CDR3 is 15 amino acids long. V lost 2 bases, J lost 0 bases, and 10 bases lay in between. Germline CDR1 and CDR2: KGHSH and LQKENI. CDR3 loop: CASSPGAEMNTEAFF. Here the CDR3 DNA reads TGTGCCAGCTCACCAGGGGCGGAAATGAACACTGAAGCTTTCTTT.

Here the CDR3 reads CASRTTGPSGANVLTF. CDR3 nucleotides: TGTGCCAGCAGAACAACAGGGCCCTCCGGGGCCAACGTCCTGACTTTC. The genes are TRBV25-1 and TRBJ2-6, with TRBD1 as a possible D gene (6 bases). V dropped 6 bases and J dropped 4 bases, with 16 bases sitting between them. The CDR3 is 16 residues long. Germline V gives CDR1 MGHDK, CDR2 SYGVNS.

This clone came up once. The chain uses TRBV7-2 and TRBJ1-6; no clear D gene. V gave up 5 bases and J gave up 7 bases, with 12 bases separating them. Germline assignment: CDR1 SGHTA and CDR2 FQGNSA. The CDR3 has 14 residues. The CDR3 DNA reads TGTGCCAGCAGCCGGAGAGGGAGGAATTCACCCCTCCACTTT. Its translation is CASSRRGRNSPLHF.

This rearrangement joins TRBV19 to TRBJ1-1; 7 nucleotides align to TRBD1. Germline-derived CDR1 and CDR2 are LNHDA and SQIVND (reference sequence). Germline trimming cut 2 bases from V and 2 bases from J; bases unmatched to any gene: 8. The CDR3 loop spans 16 amino acids. This CDR3 reads CASSILGTARNTEAFF. The CDR3 nucleotides are TGTGCCAGTAGTATACTTGGGACAGCGAGAAACACTGAAGCTTTCTTT.

This clone was seen a single time. The chain couples TRBV18 to TRBJ1-4; 8 positions match TRBD1. The CDR3 runs to 14 residues. Germline-derived CDR1 and CDR2 are KGHSH and LQKENI. The ends lost 3 bases at V and 9 bases at J; junction bases unmatched: 6. The CDR3 sequence is CASSPPSGGKKLFF. CDR3 DNA sequence: TGTGCCAGCTCACCGCCATCAGGGGGCAAAAAACTGTTTTTT. The complete variable domain, with remaining parts taken from reference TRBV18 and TRBJ1-4, reads NAGVMQNPRHLVRRRGQEARLRCSPMKGHSHVYWYRQLPEEGLKFMVYLQKENIIDESGMPKERFSAEFPKEGPSILRIQQVVRGDSAAYFCASSPPSGGKKLFFGSGTQLSVL.

This clone came up once. The chain joins TRBV30 to TRBJ2-3, with TRBD2 matching 12 bases. The germline gives CDR1 GTSNPN, CDR2 SVGIG (reference sequence). Trimming at V came to 3 bases and at J to 5 bases, leaving 9 bases not matched to a gene. CDR3 length: 16 amino acids. CDR3 in DNA: TGTGCCTGGAGCCGGCTAGCGGGGGGGTTGGGAGATACGCAGTATTTT. Translation gives CAWSRLAGGLGDTQYF. Looking up the rest from reference TRBV30 and TRBJ2-3 gives the full variable domain: SQTIHQWPATLVQPVGSPLSLECTVEGTSNPNLYWYRQAAGRGLQLLFYSVGIGQISSEVPQNLSASRPQDRQFILSSKKLLLSDSGFYLCAWSRLAGGLGDTQYFGPGTRLTVL.